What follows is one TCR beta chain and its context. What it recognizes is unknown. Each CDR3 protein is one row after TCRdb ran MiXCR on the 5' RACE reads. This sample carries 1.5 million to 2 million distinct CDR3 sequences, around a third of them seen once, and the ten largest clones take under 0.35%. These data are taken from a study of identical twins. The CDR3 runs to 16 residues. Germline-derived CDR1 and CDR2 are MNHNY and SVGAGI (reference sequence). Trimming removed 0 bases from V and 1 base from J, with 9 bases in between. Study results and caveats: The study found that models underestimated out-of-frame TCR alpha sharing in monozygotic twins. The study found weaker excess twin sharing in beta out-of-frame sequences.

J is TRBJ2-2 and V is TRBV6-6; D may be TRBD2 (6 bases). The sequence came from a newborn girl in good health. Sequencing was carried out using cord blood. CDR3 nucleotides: TGTGCCAGCAGTTACTCGGGCGGGGAGAACACCGGGGAGCTGTTTTTT. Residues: CASSYSGGENTGELFF.